Presented here are 7 T cell receptor beta chains from one specimen sequenced in a study of T-cell memory formation after mild COVID-19. TCRdb itself ran the 5' RACE reads through MiXCR, one entry per CDR3 protein. The repertoire holds about 100,000 distinct CDR3 sequences, with approximately 12% as singletons. The sample comprised PBMCs or a T cell subset sorted from them (not recorded which). These TCRs come from a man younger than 35 who had mild COVID-19 (a few samples of this study predate the infection). Cell type and time point are not known.

This clonotype was observed a handful of times. The gene calls are TRBV12-5 and TRBJ1-6, with TRBD1 as a possible D gene (6 bases). Germline V gene data show CDR1 as LGHNT and CDR2 as FRNRAP. The CDR3 covers 17 residues. Trimming took 1 base from V and 9 from J, leaving 19 bases between them. For the CDR3, the DNA is TGTGCTAGTGGTTTGGACCACACCAGGGGCGGCGTTTCACCCCTCCACTTT. This encodes CASGLDHTRGGVSPLHF.

The chain uses TRBV27 and TRBJ1-2; D is perhaps TRBD1 (5 bases). The germline V and J ends were trimmed by 7 bases and 8 bases, with 14 bases remaining between them. The germline gives CDR1 MNHEY, CDR2 SMNVEV (reference sequence). The CDR3 runs 12 residues. CDR3 sequence (DNA): TGTGCCAGCACCGGGGGGGTGGAAGGCTACACCTTC. This encodes CASTGGVEGYTF.

The chain combines TRBV7-7 with TRBJ1-1, with 10 bases that match TRBD1. V gave up 5 bases and J gave up 6 bases; unmatched junction bases: 9. The length of the CDR3 is 15 residues. Germline loops: CDR1 SSHAT, CDR2 FNYEAQ (reference sequence). The CDR3 protein is CASSPLTGGASEAFF. For the CDR3, the DNA is TGTGCCAGCAGCCCATTGACAGGGGGCGCGTCTGAAGCTTTCTTT.

This sequence joins TRBV2 and TRBJ2-1; D unresolved. Deletions cut 3 bases from V and 8 bases from J, with 5 bases between. The CDR3 runs to 11 residues. CDR1 and CDR2 from the germline V gene are SNHLY and FYNNEI. The chain's CDR3 is CASSEGHEQFF. The CDR3 nucleotides read TGTGCCAGCAGTGAGGGCCATGAGCAGTTCTTC.

The chain is built from TRBV6-6 and TRBJ2-3; 13 nucleotides line up with TRBD2. Germline CDR1 and CDR2: MNHNY and SVGAGI (reference sequence). CDR3 length: 17 amino acids. With V trimmed by 6 bases and J by 5 bases, 11 bases remained unmatched. The CDR3: CASSYRLAGGLLDTQYF. Here the CDR3 DNA reads TGTGCCAGCAGCTACCGACTAGCGGGGGGTTTGTTAGATACGCAGTATTTT.

This clonotype was seen a handful of times. V is TRBV7-3 and J is TRBJ2-1; 12 nucleotides match TRBD1. V trimming: 4 bases; J trimming: 4 bases; junction bases outside the gene matches: 8. The CDR3 is made up of 17 amino acids. Germline CDR1 and CDR2: SGHTA and FQGTGA. This CDR3 reads CASSSGTGGSVYNEQFF. CDR3 nucleotide sequence: TGTGCCAGCAGCTCCGGGACAGGGGGCTCGGTATACAATGAGCAGTTCTTC.

In this sample, this clonotype turned up a few times. CDR3 in amino acids: CASSAGFQETQYF. CDR3 coding DNA: TGTGCCAGCAGCGCAGGTTTCCAAGAGACCCAGTACTTC. J is TRBJ2-5 and V is TRBV7-2; no definite D call. This CDR3 has 13 residues. Germline V CDR1 and CDR2: SGHTA, FQGNSA. The V gene lost 5 bases and the J gene lost 1 base, with 8 bases spanning the gap. Looking up the rest from reference TRBV7-2 and TRBJ2-5 gives the full variable domain: GAGVSQSPSNKVTEKGKDVELRCDPISGHTALYWYRQSLGQGLEFLIYFQGNSAPDKSGLPSDRFSAERTGGSVSTLTIQRTQQEDSAVYLCASSAGFQETQYFGPGTRLLVL.